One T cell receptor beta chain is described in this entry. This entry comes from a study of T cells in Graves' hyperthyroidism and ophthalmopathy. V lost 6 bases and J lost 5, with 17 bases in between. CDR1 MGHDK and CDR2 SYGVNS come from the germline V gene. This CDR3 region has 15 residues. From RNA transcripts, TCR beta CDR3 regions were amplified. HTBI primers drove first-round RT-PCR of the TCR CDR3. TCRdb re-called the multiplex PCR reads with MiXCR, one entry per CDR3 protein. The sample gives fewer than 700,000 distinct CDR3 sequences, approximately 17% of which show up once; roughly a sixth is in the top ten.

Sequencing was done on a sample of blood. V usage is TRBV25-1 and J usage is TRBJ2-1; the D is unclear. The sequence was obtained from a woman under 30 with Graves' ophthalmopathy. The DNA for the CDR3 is TGTGCCAGCAGCCGATCGACTGAGAGGAACAATGAGCAGTTCTTC. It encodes CASSRSTERNNEQFF.